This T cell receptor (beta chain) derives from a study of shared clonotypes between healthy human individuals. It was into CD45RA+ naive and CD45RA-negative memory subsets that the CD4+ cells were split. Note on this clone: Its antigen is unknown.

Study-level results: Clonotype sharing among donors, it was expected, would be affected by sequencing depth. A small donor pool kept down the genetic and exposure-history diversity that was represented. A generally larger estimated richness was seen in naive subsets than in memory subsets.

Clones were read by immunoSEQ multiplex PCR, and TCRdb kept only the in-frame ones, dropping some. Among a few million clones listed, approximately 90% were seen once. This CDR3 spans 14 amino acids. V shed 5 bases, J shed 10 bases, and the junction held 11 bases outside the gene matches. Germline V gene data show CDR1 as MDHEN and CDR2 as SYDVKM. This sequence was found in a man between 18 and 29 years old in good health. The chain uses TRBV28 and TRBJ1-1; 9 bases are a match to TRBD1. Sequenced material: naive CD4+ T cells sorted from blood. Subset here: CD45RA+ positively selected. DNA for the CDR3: TGTGCCAGCAGTCCACAGGGGGCGGTTAATTCAGCTTTCTTT. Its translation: CASSPQGAVNSAFF.